The 21 T cell receptor beta chains reported below all come from one sample, sequenced in a study of T cell changes during pregnancy in multiple sclerosis. Repertoires were generated with immunoSEQ multiplex PCR, while TCRdb's copy carries only in-frame clones and drops some. The repertoire holds roughly 61,000 clones, approximately 94% seen once, with 2.5% in the top ten. Sequencing was performed on CD8+ T cells from peripheral blood mononuclear cells, taken after pregnancy. The receptors here all came from a female donor with multiple sclerosis, enrolled in a pregnancy study.

V gene TRBV7-3 combines with J gene TRBJ2-7, with 7 bases fitting TRBD2. Trimming took 3 bases from V and 4 from J; bases not matched to a gene: 6. The CDR3 totals 14 residues. The germline V gene encodes CDR1 SGHTA and CDR2 FQGTGA. In nucleotides, the CDR3 is TGTGCCAGCAGCTTCGGGGGGAGCGAATACGAGCAGTACTTC. It encodes CASSFGGSEYEQYF.

The chain employs TRBV2 and TRBJ2-2; maybe TRBD2 (6 bases). The CDR3 totals 14 residues. Between the trimmed V and J ends, which lost 3 bases and 8 bases, there was a span of 13 bases. Per the germline V gene, CDR1 is SNHLY and CDR2 is FYNNEI. In nucleotides, the CDR3 is TGTGCCAGCAGTGATCAGGGACTCCAAGGGGAGCTGTTTTTT. Its protein is CASSDQGLQGELFF.

V gene TRBV4-3 combines with J gene TRBJ2-7; 8 bases are shared with TRBD2. The CDR3 is 15 amino acids. Trimming cost V 3 bases and J 5 bases; bases outside gene matches: 9. Germline V gene data show CDR1 as LGHNA and CDR2 as YSLEER. This CDR3 is CASSQFSGKGHEQYF. As DNA, the CDR3 is TGCGCCAGCAGCCAGTTTAGCGGGAAGGGGCACGAGCAGTACTTC.

The rearrangement links TRBV4-2 to TRBJ1-1; a weak D match, TRBD1 (6 bases). With 5 bases removed from V and 0 bases from J, the gap between germline ends came to 16 bases. The CDR3 is 16 residues long. In germline, CDR1 is LGHNA, CDR2 YNFKEQ. CDR3: CASSSKQGQLNTEAFF. In nucleotides, the CDR3 is TGTGCCAGCAGCTCCAAGCAGGGACAACTGAACACTGAAGCTTTCTTT.

The chain couples TRBV5-1 to TRBJ2-3; 10 nucleotides align to TRBD2. This CDR3 region has 14 residues. After removal of 8 bases from V and 5 bases from J, the junction contained 8 bases not matched to a gene. The germline V gene encodes CDR1 SGHRS and CDR2 YFSETQ. CDR3 in amino acids: CASSLAGVGDTQYF. As DNA, the CDR3 is TGCGCCAGTAGTCTAGCGGGAGTTGGAGATACGCAGTATTTT.

The chain joins TRBV11-3 to TRBJ2-1, with 7 bases matching TRBD2. CDR3 length: 13 residues. J was trimmed by 7 bases and V by 2 bases; bases with no gene match: 2. CDR1 and CDR2 from the germline V gene are SGHNT and YENEEA. The CDR3 here is CASSLRGENEQFF. Here the CDR3 DNA reads TGTGCCAGCAGCTTACGGGGGGAAAATGAGCAGTTCTTC.

The chain has TRBV7-6 and TRBJ1-5; 7 bases agree with TRBD1. The V and J ends lost 6 bases and 5 bases, in that order; junction bases with no gene match: 4. This CDR3 spans 13 amino acids. Germline V lookup: CDR1 SGHVS, CDR2 FNYEAQ. CDR3 DNA: TGTGCCAGCAGTTTTCAGGGGGATCAGCCCCAGCATTTT. It is translated as CASSFQGDQPQHF.

V usage is TRBV19 and J usage is TRBJ2-1; D remains unclear. The germline CDR1 and CDR2 sequences are LNHDA and SQIVND (reference sequence). The CDR3 is made up of 13 amino acids. Trimming took 6 bases from V and 2 from J, leaving 8 bases between them. CDR3 sequence: CASRISAYNEQFF. In DNA form, the CDR3 reads TGTGCCAGTAGAATTTCTGCCTACAATGAGCAGTTCTTC.

V usage is TRBV19 and J usage is TRBJ2-1, with TRBD2 as a possible D gene (5 bases). Germline V CDR1 and CDR2: LNHDA, SQIVND (reference sequence). Trimming shortened V by 11 bases and J by 16 bases, and 18 bases separated the two germline ends. The CDR3 consists of 10 residues. The CDR3 nucleotides are TGTGCCCCTGAGCCCCGGGGAAGCTTCTTC. Translated, it gives CAPEPRGSFF.

The chain employs TRBV7-9 and TRBJ2-1, with no clear D. The CDR3 is 13 residues long. The germline V gene has CDR1 SEHNR and CDR2 FQNEAQ (reference sequence). V lost 4 bases and J 3 bases, leaving 7 bases between the germline ends. Here the CDR3 DNA reads TGTGCCAGCAGCTCCCCCGGCTACAATGAGCAGTTCTTC. Translated: CASSSPGYNEQFF.

This clone has a single count. The chain is built from TRBV7-6 and TRBJ2-3, with D possibly being TRBD1 (5 bases). The V end lost 2 bases, the J end lost 6 bases, and 9 bases lay between the germline ends. The CDR3 has 13 residues. Germline V gives CDR1 SGHVS, CDR2 FNYEAQ. The CDR3 DNA sequence: TGTGCCAGCAGCTTAAGGGGTGAGGATACGCAGTATTTT. The encoded protein is CASSLRGEDTQYF.

This chain uses TRBV5-4 with TRBJ2-1; 8 nucleotides line up with TRBD2. Germline CDR1 SGHNT, CDR2 YYREEE (reference sequence). This CDR3 comprises 16 residues. V gave up 3 bases and J gave up 10 bases; unmatched junction bases: 15. CDR3 in amino acids: CASSWKRELGSGEQFF. The CDR3 DNA reads TGTGCCAGCAGCTGGAAGCGGGAGTTGGGGAGTGGAGAGCAGTTCTTC.

The gene calls are TRBV5-1 and TRBJ2-7; 7 bases are shared with TRBD2. This CDR3 has 17 residues. CDR1 and CDR2 from the germline V gene are SGHRS and YFSETQ. Trimming cost V 2 bases and J 0 bases; bases outside gene matches: 11. CDR3 coding DNA: TGCGCCAGCAGCTTAAAAGCCGGCGGGAGCCTCTCCTACGAGCAGTACTTC. Its translation is CASSLKAGGSLSYEQYF. The whole variable domain, filled in from reference TRBV5-1 and TRBJ2-7, reads KAGVTQTPRYLIKTRGQQVTLSCSPISGHRSVSWYQQTPGQGLQFLFEYFSETQRNKGNFPGRFSGRQFSNSRSEMNVSTLELGDSALYLCASSLKAGGSLSYEQYFGPGTRLTVT.

This clone was recorded only once. V gene TRBV27 combines with J gene TRBJ1-2, with 7 bases that match TRBD1. The CDR3 runs 13 residues. Germline assignment: CDR1 MNHEY and CDR2 SMNVEV (reference sequence). Unmatched junction bases numbered 7, after V lost 5 bases and J lost 7 bases. CDR3 in DNA: TGTGCCAGCAGTAGGGACAGTATAGGTGGCTACACCTTC. This gives the protein CASSRDSIGGYTF.

The chain is built from TRBV19 and TRBJ1-5; 7 bases are shared with TRBD1. Germline assignment: CDR1 LNHDA and CDR2 SQIVND (reference sequence). This CDR3 comprises 13 residues. V was clipped by 6 bases and J by 4 bases; unmatched bases: 3. Written as DNA, the CDR3 is TGTGCCAGTAGCCTACAGGGGAATCAGCCCCAGCATTTT. This encodes CASSLQGNQPQHF.

The chain uses TRBV19 and TRBJ1-1; unclear D gene. CDR3 length: 13 residues. The V gene's germline CDR1 is LNHDA and CDR2 SQIVND (reference sequence). V was trimmed by 8 bases and J by 8 bases, leaving 18 bases between them. CDR3 coding DNA: TGTGCCAGTCGAGGCGAGGTGTTTGGCGAAGCTTTCTTT. Translation: CASRGEVFGEAFF.

This clone is a singleton in its sample. The V and J genes are TRBV30 and TRBJ1-5; a weak D match, TRBD1 (6 bases). Trimming cost V 4 bases and J 0 bases, with 10 bases left between them. This CDR3 region has 14 residues. Germline values: CDR1 GTSNPN, CDR2 SVGIG (reference sequence). The CDR3 spells CAWTGQNSNQPQHF. As DNA, the CDR3 is TGTGCCTGGACCGGACAGAATAGCAATCAGCCCCAGCATTTT.

The V and J genes are TRBV2 and TRBJ2-1; TRBD2 matches 9 bases. The germline CDR1 and CDR2 sequences are SNHLY and FYNNEI. The ends lost 5 bases at V and 8 bases at J; junction bases unmatched: 13. The CDR3 extends over 16 amino acids. The DNA of the CDR3 is TGTGCCAGCAGTCCCCTCTTTATTAGCGGGAGCGATGAGCAGTTCTTC. Protein sequence: CASSPLFISGSDEQFF.

This chain joins TRBV27 and TRBJ2-7; 7 bases line up with TRBD2. Germline assignment: CDR1 MNHEY and CDR2 SMNVEV (reference sequence). CDR3 size: 15 residues. V shed 3 bases and J 0 bases; nucleotides not matched to a gene: 5. CDR3 nucleotides: TGTGCCAGCAGTTTGGCCGGGACTAACTCCTACGAGCAGTACTTC. Its protein product is CASSLAGTNSYEQYF.

The V gene is TRBV5-1, the J gene TRBJ2-5; tentatively, D is TRBD2 (6 bases). The CDR3 runs 16 residues. The germline V gene encodes CDR1 SGHRS and CDR2 YFSETQ. Trimming removed 3 bases from V and 1 base from J, with 16 bases in between. The CDR3 sequence: CASSWYGGAAQETQYF. The CDR3 coding sequence is TGCGCCAGCAGCTGGTATGGCGGGGCGGCCCAAGAGACCCAGTACTTC.

Only one count was recorded for this clone. V and J are TRBV30 and TRBJ2-7; D is possibly TRBD1 (6 bases). Germline V gene lookup returns CDR1 GTSNPN and CDR2 SVGIG (reference sequence). V was cut by 1 base and J by 3 bases, with 16 bases left in between. The CDR3 loop spans 15 amino acids. The CDR3 protein is CAWSGGDRSFYEQYF. The DNA for the CDR3 is TGTGCCTGGAGTGGTGGAGACAGGTCTTTCTACGAGCAGTACTTC.